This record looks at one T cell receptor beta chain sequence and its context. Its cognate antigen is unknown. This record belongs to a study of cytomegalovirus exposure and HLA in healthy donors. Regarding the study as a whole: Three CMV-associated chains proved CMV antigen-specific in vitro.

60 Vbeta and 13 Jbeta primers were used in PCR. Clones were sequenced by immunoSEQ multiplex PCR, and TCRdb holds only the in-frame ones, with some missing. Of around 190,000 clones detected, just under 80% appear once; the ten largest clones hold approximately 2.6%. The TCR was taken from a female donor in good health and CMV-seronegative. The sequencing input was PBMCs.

This CDR3 is CASSERGGASYNEQFF. CDR3 bases: TGTGCCAGCAGCGAGCGGGGGGGGGCCTCCTACAATGAGCAGTTCTTC. This chain joins TRBV7-8 and TRBJ2-1; TRBD2 aligns across 10 bases. The germline V gene encodes CDR1 SGHVS and CDR2 FQNEAQ. With V trimmed by 5 bases and J by 0 bases, 4 bases remained unmatched. The CDR3 spans 16 residues.